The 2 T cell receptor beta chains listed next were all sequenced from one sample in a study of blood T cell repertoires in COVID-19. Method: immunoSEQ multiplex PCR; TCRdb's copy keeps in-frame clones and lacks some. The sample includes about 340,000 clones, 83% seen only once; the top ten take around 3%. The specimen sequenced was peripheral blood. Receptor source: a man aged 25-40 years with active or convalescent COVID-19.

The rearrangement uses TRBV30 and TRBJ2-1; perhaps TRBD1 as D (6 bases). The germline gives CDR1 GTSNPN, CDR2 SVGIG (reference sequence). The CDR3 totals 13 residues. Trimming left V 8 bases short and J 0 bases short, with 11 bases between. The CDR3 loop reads CARRGSSYNEQFF. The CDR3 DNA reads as TGTGCCCGAAGGGGGAGCTCCTACAATGAGCAGTTCTTC.

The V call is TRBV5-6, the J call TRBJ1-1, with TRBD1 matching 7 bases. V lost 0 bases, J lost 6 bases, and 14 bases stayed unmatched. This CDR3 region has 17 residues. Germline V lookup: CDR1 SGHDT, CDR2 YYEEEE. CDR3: CASSLAPGQRPRAEAFF. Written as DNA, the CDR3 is TGTGCCAGCAGCTTGGCACCGGGACAGCGTCCAAGGGCTGAAGCTTTCTTT.